These 28 T cell receptor beta chains were all obtained from the same sample, sequenced in a study of blood T cell repertoires in COVID-19. This table comes from immunoSEQ multiplex PCR, and its TCRdb copy is limited to in-frame clones, with some not included. The data contain hundreds of thousands of clones, approximately 88% of them singletons. The sequencing sample was made of peripheral blood. The receptors come from a woman aged 25 to 39 who had recovered from COVID-19.

The rearrangement joins TRBV24-1 to TRBJ2-1, with D uncertain. CDR1 KGHDR and CDR2 SFDVKD come from the germline V gene. V was clipped by 0 bases and J by 11 bases, with 7 bases between them. The CDR3 loop spans 12 amino acids. The CDR3, as DNA: TGTGCCACCAGTGATTTGGTGACAAAGCAGTTCTTC. Translation gives CATSDLVTKQFF.

The J gene is TRBJ1-1, the V gene TRBV28; possible D gene TRBD1, 6 bases. CDR1 and CDR2 from the germline V gene are MDHEN and SYDVKM. CDR3 size: 14 residues. With 1 base removed from V and 4 bases from J, the gap between germline ends came to 10 bases. CDR3 nucleotide sequence: TGTGCCAGCAGTTTATACAGGGCCCTCACTGAAGCTTTCTTT. It translates to CASSLYRALTEAFF.

The rearrangement uses TRBV7-2 and TRBJ2-3; 8 nucleotides align to TRBD2. This CDR3 region has 16 residues. CDR1 is SGHTA, CDR2 FQGNSA, per germline. V gave up 2 bases and J gave up 4 bases; unmatched junction bases: 8. CDR3 in DNA: TGTGCCAGCAGCTTACCTAGAGCGGGGGTTTCAGATACGCAGTATTTT. The encoded protein is CASSLPRAGVSDTQYF.

The V gene is TRBV11-3, the J gene TRBJ2-1, with 7 positions matching TRBD1. The germline V gene encodes CDR1 SGHNT and CDR2 YENEEA. The CDR3 consists of 15 residues. V shed 6 bases, J shed 2 bases, and the junction held 7 bases outside the gene matches. For the CDR3, the DNA is TGTGCCAGCAGTCAGATCGGGACAGCCTACAATGAGCAGTTCTTC. Its translation: CASSQIGTAYNEQFF.

V gene TRBV18 combines with J gene TRBJ1-1, with 8 positions matching TRBD1. Trimming at V came to 3 bases and at J to 4 bases, leaving 7 bases not matched to a gene. CDR1 and CDR2 from the germline V gene are KGHSH and LQKENI. This CDR3 region has 15 residues. The CDR3 region has the DNA TGTGCCAGCTCACCCCAGGGGGCGTATGGCACTGAAGCTTTCTTT. Translated, it gives CASSPQGAYGTEAFF.

This clone was observed a few times. CDR3 in amino acids: CATAQGTSTDTQYF. The CDR3 bases are TGTGCCACCGCACAGGGCACTAGCACAGATACGCAGTATTTT. The chain combines TRBV6-4 with TRBJ2-3; D is perhaps TRBD1 (6 bases). From germline, CDR1 is MRHNA and CDR2 SNTAGT. CDR3 size: 14 residues. The ends were cut back, 10 bases at V and 0 bases at J, with 14 bases in the middle.

The chain employs TRBV2 and TRBJ2-7; D might be TRBD2 (6 bases). The CDR3 extends over 14 amino acids. Germline V gives CDR1 SNHLY, CDR2 FYNNEI. With 4 bases removed from V and 1 base from J, the gap between germline ends came to 11 bases. CDR3 region: CASSGGGFSYEQYF. As DNA, the CDR3 is TGTGCCAGCAGTGGAGGAGGGTTTTCCTACGAGCAGTACTTC.

As to this clone: The identical CDR3 is also encoded by other nucleotide sequences in the sample. The chain couples TRBV5-1 to TRBJ2-2; a weak D match, TRBD1 (7 bases). This CDR3 spans 16 amino acids. Trimming removed 0 bases at V and 3 bases at J, with 12 bases between. Germline V lookup: CDR1 SGHRS, CDR2 YFSETQ. The CDR3 DNA is TGCGCCAGCAGCTTGGCCCTCAGGGGGGACACCGGGGAGCTGTTTTTT. Translated, it gives CASSLALRGDTGELFF. The full variable domain, completed using reference TRBV5-1 and TRBJ2-2, is KAGVTQTPRYLIKTRGQQVTLSCSPISGHRSVSWYQQTPGQGLQFLFEYFSETQRNKGNFPGRFSGRQFSNSRSEMNVSTLELGDSALYLCASSLALRGDTGELFFGEGSRLTVL.

The chain employs TRBV28 and TRBJ1-2, with D possibly TRBD1 on 6 matching bases. The V end was cut by 4 bases, the J end by 8 bases, with 17 bases between. From germline, CDR1 is MDHEN and CDR2 SYDVKM. This CDR3 has 14 amino acids. The CDR3 loop is CASSSPTGLGGYTF. CDR3 DNA: TGTGCCAGCAGTTCACCAACAGGGCTTGGGGGCTACACCTTC.

This clone has just one count. The rearrangement uses TRBV11-2 and TRBJ2-1; D is perhaps TRBD1 (6 bases). The V end was cut by 5 bases, the J end by 5 bases, with 13 bases between. The CDR3 has 14 amino acids. Per the germline V gene, CDR1 is SGHAT and CDR2 is FQNNGV. This CDR3 is CASSLLGANNEQFF. DNA of the CDR3: TGTGCCAGCAGCCTGCTGGGGGCTAACAATGAGCAGTTCTTC. The full variable domain, rest sourced from reference TRBV11-2 and TRBJ2-1, is EAGVAQSPRYKIIEKRQSVAFWCNPISGHATLYWYQQILGQGPKLLIQFQNNGVVDDSQLPKDRFSAERLKGVDSTLKIQPAKLEDSAVYLCASSLLGANNEQFFGPGTRLTVL.

The V gene is TRBV28, the J gene TRBJ1-1; D call uncertain. The CDR3 loop spans 14 amino acids. CDR1 and CDR2 (germline): MDHEN, SYDVKM. The ends were cut back, 3 bases at V and 2 bases at J, with 10 bases in the middle. The CDR3 coding sequence is TGTGCCAGCAGTTTGCGCGTGTTAAACACTGAAGCTTTCTTT. Protein: CASSLRVLNTEAFF.

This chain links TRBV5-1 with TRBJ1-5, with a tentative D call TRBD1 (6 bases). CDR1 is SGHRS and CDR2 is YFSETQ in the germline V gene. The length of the CDR3 is 16 residues. V was pared by 0 bases and J by 4 bases, with 14 bases between. The chain's CDR3 is CASSLDVTGSNQPQHF. For the CDR3, the DNA is TGCGCCAGCAGCTTGGATGTCACAGGGAGTAATCAGCCCCAGCATTTT.

The gene calls are TRBV5-6 and TRBJ1-1; TRBD1 aligns across 11 bases. The CDR3 totals 18 residues. After removal of 1 base from V and 7 bases from J, the junction contained 15 bases not matched to a gene. Germline V lookup: CDR1 SGHDT, CDR2 YYEEEE. The CDR3 protein is CASSLPGSRDRGISEAFF. Here the CDR3 DNA reads TGTGCCAGCAGCTTGCCGGGGTCCCGGGACAGGGGGATAAGTGAAGCTTTCTTT.

The chain employs TRBV28 and TRBJ1-2; perhaps TRBD1 as D (6 bases). In germline, CDR1 is MDHEN, CDR2 SYDVKM. The V end lost 10 bases, the J end lost 6 bases, and 18 bases lay between the germline ends. The CDR3 spans 13 residues. DNA of the CDR3: TGTGCCACAGGAATGGGGGCTTTGAATGGCTACACCTTC. Protein sequence: CATGMGALNGYTF.

J is TRBJ2-1 and V is TRBV7-3, with D perhaps matching TRBD2 (6 bases). The CDR3 is made up of 15 amino acids. CDR1 SGHTA and CDR2 FQGTGA come from the germline V gene. V lost 2 bases to trimming and J lost 3 bases, with 11 bases between them. The CDR3 loop is CASSLSSAIYNEQFF. CDR3 coding DNA: TGTGCCAGCAGCTTATCTAGCGCGATCTACAATGAGCAGTTCTTC.

This sequence joins TRBV7-6 and TRBJ1-1; D possibly corresponds to TRBD1 (5 bases). Germline CDR1 SGHVS, CDR2 FNYEAQ. With 4 bases removed from V and 4 bases from J, the gap between germline ends came to 13 bases. CDR3 size: 14 residues. In DNA, the CDR3 is TGTGCCAGCAGCTCCCAGGGCGGTGGCACTGAAGCTTTCTTT. Translated, it gives CASSSQGGGTEAFF.

The J gene is TRBJ1-4, the V gene TRBV6-5, with D perhaps TRBD1 (5 bases). From germline, CDR1 is MNHEY and CDR2 SVGAGI. The CDR3 is 16 amino acids. Trimming left V 4 bases short and J 1 base short, with 13 bases between. In nucleotides, the CDR3 is TGTGCCAGCAGTTTGACCGCCGGGGGAACTAATGAAAAACTGTTTTTT. As protein: CASSLTAGGTNEKLFF.

The chain combines TRBV5-1 with TRBJ2-7; D perhaps matches TRBD2 (6 bases). CDR3 length: 13 amino acids. The germline V gene encodes CDR1 SGHRS and CDR2 YFSETQ. Trimming removed 4 bases at V and 4 bases at J, with 12 bases between. DNA for the CDR3: TGCGCCAGCAGCGGTGGGGGAGGATACGAGCAGTACTTC. Its translation is CASSGGGGYEQYF.

This chain links TRBV7-2 with TRBJ1-5, with 7 bases fitting TRBD1. CDR1 and CDR2 (germline): SGHTA, FQGNSA. The length of the CDR3 is 14 residues. J gave up 6 bases and V 4 bases, and 6 bases lay outside the gene matches. CDR3 sequence: CASSWQGGGQPQHF. DNA of the CDR3: TGTGCCAGCAGCTGGCAGGGGGGTGGTCAGCCCCAGCATTTT. The variable domain in full, completed from reference TRBV7-2 and TRBJ1-5, reads GAGVSQSPSNKVTEKGKDVELRCDPISGHTALYWYRQSLGQGLEFLIYFQGNSAPDKSGLPSDRFSAERTGGSVSTLTIQRTQQEDSAVYLCASSWQGGGQPQHFGDGTRLSIL.

V and J are TRBV27 and TRBJ2-1; D might be TRBD1 (5 bases). Per the germline V gene, CDR1 is MNHEY and CDR2 is SMNVEV (reference sequence). The CDR3 extends over 14 amino acids. V dropped 3 bases and J dropped 5 bases, with 11 bases sitting between them. The CDR3 protein is CASSLFSGNNEQFF. In nucleotides, the CDR3 is TGTGCCAGCAGTTTGTTTTCAGGGAACAATGAGCAGTTCTTC.

This sequence joins TRBV30 and TRBJ1-1; D unclear. This CDR3 region has 12 residues. Looked up from germline, CDR1 is GTSNPN and CDR2 is SVGIG (reference sequence). V lost 0 bases and J 4 bases, leaving 6 bases between the germline ends. The CDR3 here is CAWSVSGTEAFF. The CDR3 DNA is TGTGCCTGGAGTGTCAGTGGCACTGAAGCTTTCTTT.

The chain recombines TRBV29-1 with TRBJ1-1; D unresolved. Between the trimmed V and J ends, which lost 4 bases and 0 bases, there was a span of 9 bases. Per germline, CDR1 SQVTM and CDR2 ANQGSEA. The CDR3 consists of 13 residues. The CDR3 loop reads CSVGAVMNTEAFF. The CDR3 nucleotides are TGCAGCGTTGGGGCAGTCATGAACACTGAAGCTTTCTTT.

The rearrangement joins TRBV5-4 to TRBJ1-1, with D maybe TRBD1 (6 bases). CDR1 is SGHNT and CDR2 is YYREEE in the germline V gene (reference sequence). The CDR3 covers 13 residues. Trimming left V 2 bases short and J 4 bases short, with 9 bases between. The CDR3, as DNA: TGTGCCAGCAGCTTTCCAGGGGTCACTGAAGCTTTCTTT. Its translation is CASSFPGVTEAFF.

The chain joins TRBV18 to TRBJ1-1; D possibly corresponds to TRBD1 (5 bases). The CDR3 is 14 residues long. Germline CDR1 KGHSH, CDR2 LQKENI. V lost 5 bases, J lost 6 bases, and 16 bases lay in between. CDR3 bases: TGTGCCAGCTCAGCGATTCAGGGTCCCCCTGAAGCTTTCTTT. It specifies CASSAIQGPPEAFF.

The J gene is TRBJ2-5, the V gene TRBV4-1; the match to TRBD1 covers 8 bases. Germline V gene sequence: CDR1 MGHRA, CDR2 YSYEKL. The J segment lost 5 bases and the V segment lost 3 bases, leaving 11 bases of the junction unmatched. The CDR3 covers 16 residues. The CDR3: CASSHPRFRTGETQYF. DNA of the CDR3: TGCGCCAGCAGCCACCCGCGGTTTAGGACAGGGGAGACCCAGTACTTC.

The chain links TRBV2 to TRBJ2-3; 7 positions agree with TRBD2. This CDR3 contains 14 residues. Per the germline V gene, CDR1 is SNHLY and CDR2 is FYNNEI. Trimming took 8 bases from V and 2 from J; bases not matched to a gene: 7. CDR3: CASGGLVDTDTQYF. The DNA for the CDR3 is TGTGCCAGCGGCGGACTAGTAGACACAGATACGCAGTATTTT.

The chain employs TRBV5-4 and TRBJ1-2; D gene uncertain. The CDR3 runs to 16 residues. Trimming stripped 3 bases from V and 6 bases from J, with 21 bases between. CDR1 SGHNT and CDR2 YYREEE come from the germline V gene (reference sequence). The CDR3, as DNA: TGTGCCAGCAGCTCGAAGGACGGCACGGGGTGGGATGGCTACACCTTC. This gives the protein CASSSKDGTGWDGYTF.

The chain uses TRBV7-2 and TRBJ1-1; D remains unclear. The germline V and J ends were trimmed by 5 bases and 0 bases, with 7 bases remaining between them. This CDR3 comprises 13 residues. CDR1 is SGHTA and CDR2 is FQGNSA in the germline V gene. The CDR3 DNA is TGTGCCAGCAGCCAGCAGGTGAACACTGAAGCTTTCTTT. As protein: CASSQQVNTEAFF.